What follows is one T cell receptor beta chain and its context. Its antigen is not identified. Extraction and reverse transcription of RNA yielded cDNA as the sequencing template. The method was immunoSEQ multiplex PCR; TCRdb's version includes in-frame clones alone and lacks a portion of them. Of about 150,000 clones listed, 55% to 65% are singletons. The sample is drawn from a study of CD8+ T cells in alopecia areata. From PBMCs, CD4+ and CD8+ T cells were sorted. There are 15 residues in the CDR3. Germline loops: CDR1 MGHRA, CDR2 YSYEKL. The V end lost 1 base, the J end lost 5 bases, and 11 bases lay between the germline ends. Study-level results: Normal skin contains resident alphabeta T cells, and these are also sequenced in scalp samples. Researchers report lesional scalp, most notably alopecia totalis/universalis, outstripped normal scalp in clonality. Although TCR sharing was seen in mice, sharing across patients was less clear, possibly for HLA-related reasons.

This TCR was recovered from a human donor in good health. The rearrangement uses TRBV4-1 and TRBJ1-4, with D unresolved. The sequenced sample consisted of CD4+ T cells sorted from blood. The CDR3 DNA reads as TGCGCCAGCAGCCAAGGCCAGACCAACAATGAAAAACTGTTTTTT. Encoded protein: CASSQGQTNNEKLFF.